Here is one T cell receptor beta chain with its context. Assay: immunoSEQ multiplex PCR; the TCRdb copy retains only in-frame clones and omits some. In the table there are hundreds of thousands of clones, roughly 88% of which are singletons. This entry belongs to a study of blood T cell repertoires in COVID-19. The receptor was derived from a man aged 30 to 45 who had recovered from COVID-19. Source material: PBMCs or T cells enriched from blood (not recorded which).

In DNA, the CDR3 is TGTGCCAGCAGCCAAGGGAGTACAGGGGGGAACTTGTACTTC. The encoded protein is CASSQGSTGGNLYF. The chain recombines TRBV3-1 (or the pseudogene TRBV3-2) with TRBJ2-7; 8 positions match TRBD1. Germline V lookup: CDR1 LGHDT, CDR2 YNNKEL (reference sequence). CDR3 length equals 14 residues. The V segment lost 1 base and the J segment 12 bases; nucleotides outside the gene matches: 11.